The T cell receptor (beta chain) described here comes from a study of regulatory T cells in long-lasting Graves disease. About the study: Disease was considered persistent Graves' disease after over 5 years of antithyroid drugs (with positive TSH receptor antibodies).

Noted time point: persistent/refractory GD, antithyroid drugs over 5 years with positive TRAb. RNA extracted from PBMCs served as the sequencing template. TCR beta libraries were built with iRepertoire HTBI primers and Arm-PCR of CDR3 regions. TCRdb recomputed calls from the multiplex PCR reads with MiXCR, one row per CDR3 protein. The data contain roughly 500,000 distinct CDR3 sequences, less than 25% of them seen just once; the ten biggest clones take up less than 9%. Overall study findings and caveats: TRBV28 was favored in persistent disease, as were TRBJ1-2 and TRBJ2-5. Persistent-disease Graves' patients showed less TCR diversity than new cases. Between persistent patients, thousands of public clonotypes were shared, exceeding the 900 to 1,000 shared between new patients.

Comment on this clonotype: Its antigen remains unknown.

Trimming pared 6 bases from V and 1 base from J, leaving 10 bases between. In germline, CDR1 is SGHKS, CDR2 YYEKEE (reference sequence). This CDR3 is 13 amino acids long. The material sequenced was peripheral blood mononuclear cells (PBMCs), taken when the disease was refractory, from a patient treated with antithyroid drugs. This receptor was identified in a female donor with Graves disease. The J gene is TRBJ2-5, the V gene TRBV5-5; D is ambiguous. In nucleotides, the CDR3 is TGTGCCAGCATTACTTCCCCCCAAGAGACCCAGTACTTC. It translates to CASITSPQETQYF.